The clone carrying this T cell receptor (beta chain) was seen repeatedly, ten times or more. Its antigen is unidentified. TCRdb analysed the 5' RACE reads with MiXCR anew, one entry per CDR3 protein. In the table there are 20,000 to 25,000 distinct CDR3 sequences, less than 5.5% of which are singletons. These data originate in a study of early T cells in non-severe SARS-CoV-2 infection. V lost 6 bases and J 8 bases, leaving 14 bases between the germline ends. This CDR3 has 12 amino acids. The germline CDR1 and CDR2 sequences are DFQATT and SNEGSKA (reference sequence). The study's findings and limits: CD4 and private specificities were missed by VDJdb matching, which favored anti-spike CD8 responses.

The sequenced sample consisted of whole blood. The J gene is TRBJ2-1, the V gene TRBV20-1; D may match TRBD1 or TRBD2 (6 bases each). The receptor comes from an adult who was a healthcare worker with PCR-confirmed SARS-CoV-2 infection or an uninfected control (not recorded which). The CDR3 DNA reads as TGCAGTGCGCCGGATCGGGGGCATGAGCAGTTCTTC. Residues: CSAPDRGHEQFF.